This record covers a single T cell receptor beta chain. Its antigen is not identified. Looked up from germline, CDR1 is MNHNS and CDR2 is SASEGT. This CDR3 comprises 15 residues. Trimming removed 4 bases from V and 5 bases from J, with 17 bases in between. These data come from a study of shared clonotypes between healthy human individuals. Study background: The donor pool was made up of a couple of women and a few men aged 18 to 49.

In the authors' workflow: Junction-only sequences without quality scores were provided by ImmunoSEQ, so filtering was different. Repertoires were generated with immunoSEQ multiplex PCR, while TCRdb's copy carries only in-frame clones and drops some. V, J and clone size are those of that table, while D and trimming were read from the DNA. The table has under 1 million clones, 80% to 95% seen once; the top ten hold about 24%. CD45RO negativity and positive selection for CCR7 defined naive CD8 cells, a population that excluded terminally differentiated effector memory CD45RA+ cells. Findings and caveats of the study: Non-shared clonotypes had lower generation probabilities than clonotypes shared by all four sorted-subset donors. Sample collection involved blood only; tissue repertoires are likely different.

Source material: naive CD8+ T cells sorted from blood. The chain employs TRBV6-1 and TRBJ1-1; the D gene is possibly TRBD1 (5 bases). The sequence was collected from a man younger than 40 in good health. The CDR3 DNA reads as TGTGCCAGCAGTGTGGTCGGCGCAGGGCGAACTGAAGCTTTCTTT. Encoded protein: CASSVVGAGRTEAFF.